The 27 T cell receptor beta chains given below trace back to one sample, sequenced in a study of graft-versus-host responses after intestinal transplantation. Here immunoSEQ multiplex PCR was the method, and the copy in TCRdb shows in-frame clones only, minus some. The sample lists 95,000 to 110,000 clones, more than 85% occurring once. Their antigens remain unidentified. Material: unstimulated CD8+ T cells sorted from spleen or lymph node cells, obtained before intestinal transplant. The receptors originated from a human donor who received an intestinal transplant.

On this clone itself: Other DNA sequences in the same sample also yield this CDR3. The V gene is TRBV9, the J gene TRBJ1-1; D gene ambiguous. The CDR3 runs 13 residues. Germline V gene lookup returns CDR1 SGDLS and CDR2 YYNGEE. Trimming shortened V by 2 bases and J by 1 base, and 6 bases separated the two germline ends. CDR3 region: CASSVGRNTEAFF. CDR3 DNA: TGTGCCAGCAGCGTGGGCAGGAACACTGAAGCTTTCTTT.

This clone was seen just once. The chain carries TRBV5-6 and TRBJ2-1; perhaps TRBD2 as D (7 bases). The CDR3 covers 16 residues. The V gene lost 4 bases and the J gene lost 8 bases, with 22 bases spanning the gap. In germline, CDR1 is SGHDT, CDR2 YYEEEE. As DNA, the CDR3 is TGTGCCAGCAGCCCCCGCGAGGGGGGGCGTGTGGATGAGCAGTTCTTC. Residues: CASSPREGGRVDEQFF.

The J gene is TRBJ2-7, the V gene TRBV11-2; D remains unclear. The CDR3 sequence is 13 residues long. CDR1 is SGHAT, CDR2 FQNNGV, per germline. Trimming removed 0 bases from V and 6 bases from J, with 9 bases in between. CDR3: CASSLDLSGEQYF. The CDR3, as DNA: TGTGCCAGCAGCTTAGATCTTTCGGGCGAGCAGTACTTC.

The J gene is TRBJ2-7, the V gene TRBV27; D is unclear. Germline values: CDR1 MNHEY, CDR2 SMNVEV (reference sequence). With 5 bases removed from V and 0 bases from J, the gap between germline ends came to 8 bases. The CDR3 is made up of 13 amino acids. The CDR3 spells CASSLISSYEQYF. The CDR3 DNA is TGTGCCAGCAGTCTTATCAGCTCCTACGAGCAGTACTTC.

The J gene is TRBJ1-2, the V gene TRBV19, with D possibly matching TRBD1 (5 bases). V was shortened by 1 base and J by 2 bases, with 11 bases between the two germline ends. CDR3 length: 15 amino acids. Germline lookup yields CDR1 LNHDA and CDR2 SQIVND (reference sequence). In DNA form, the CDR3 reads TGTGCCAGTAGTATAGGTGGCAGGGCAAACTATGGCTACACCTTC. It is translated as CASSIGGRANYGYTF.

The chain recombines TRBV5-4 with TRBJ2-1, with D possibly called TRBD1 or TRBD2 (5 bases each). The V gene lost 7 bases and the J gene lost 5 bases, with 16 bases spanning the gap. This CDR3 has 14 residues. Germline-derived CDR1 and CDR2 are SGHNT and YYREEE (reference sequence). The CDR3 reads CASLGDGGNNEQFF. For the CDR3, the DNA is TGTGCCAGCCTGGGGGACGGAGGAAACAATGAGCAGTTCTTC.

The gene calls are TRBV19 and TRBJ2-1; maybe TRBD1 (5 bases). The germline CDR1 and CDR2 sequences are LNHDA and SQIVND (reference sequence). The ends were cut back, 3 bases at V and 0 bases at J, with 9 bases in the middle. The CDR3 is 15 amino acids. The CDR3 reads CASSIGQSSYNEQFF. The CDR3 bases are TGTGCCAGTAGTATTGGACAAAGCTCCTACAATGAGCAGTTCTTC.

The chain uses TRBV11-1 and TRBJ2-1, with D maybe TRBD2 (5 bases). With 5 bases removed from V and 5 bases from J, the gap between germline ends came to 22 bases. The CDR3 totals 17 residues. Germline V gene sequence: CDR1 SGHAT, CDR2 FQDESV (reference sequence). CDR3 sequence: CASSPSTRIAFDNEQFF. CDR3 coding DNA: TGTGCCAGCAGCCCGTCTACTAGGATAGCCTTTGACAATGAGCAGTTCTTC.

The chain couples TRBV29-1 to TRBJ2-1, with D perhaps TRBD2 (6 bases). In germline, CDR1 is SQVTM, CDR2 ANQGSEA. The CDR3 has 12 amino acids. V was trimmed by 3 bases and J by 7 bases, leaving 10 bases between them. The CDR3 spells CSVDGAGNEQFF. CDR3 sequence (DNA): TGCAGCGTTGATGGCGCGGGGAATGAGCAGTTCTTC.

The chain joins TRBV27 to TRBJ2-7, with D uncertain. The CDR3 extends over 14 amino acids. Trimming took 8 bases from V and 2 from J, leaving 16 bases between them. Germline CDR1 reads MNHEY; CDR2 reads SMNVEV (reference sequence). As DNA, the CDR3 is TGTGCCAGCGGGAATTTGGGGAAACCCTACGAGCAGTACTTC. Protein sequence: CASGNLGKPYEQYF.

The chain recombines TRBV20-1 with TRBJ1-5; no clear D. The CDR3 has 10 residues. V dropped 4 bases and J dropped 6 bases, with 4 bases sitting between them. Germline V gives CDR1 DFQATT, CDR2 SNEGSKA (reference sequence). For the CDR3, the DNA is TGCAGTGCTAAGTCTCAGCCCCAGCATTTT. Its translation is CSAKSQPQHF.

The chain links TRBV27 to TRBJ2-1; no definite D call. V shed 6 bases and J shed 5 bases, with 8 bases lying between them. The CDR3 contains 12 residues. Germline V gives CDR1 MNHEY, CDR2 SMNVEV (reference sequence). The CDR3 protein is CASRGIHNEQFF. DNA for the CDR3: TGTGCCAGCAGGGGCATCCACAATGAGCAGTTCTTC.

The V call is TRBV5-5, the J call TRBJ2-7, with D possibly TRBD2 on 6 matching bases. This CDR3 spans 15 amino acids. CDR1 and CDR2 (germline): SGHKS, YYEKEE (reference sequence). V lost 2 bases to trimming and J lost 4 bases, with 16 bases between them. CDR3 sequence reads: CASSFPSGETYEQYF. CDR3 sequence (DNA): TGTGCCAGCAGCTTTCCTTCGGGGGAGACGTACGAGCAGTACTTC.

The J gene is TRBJ1-5, the V gene TRBV4-2; perhaps TRBD1 as D (5 bases). Germline V gives CDR1 LGHNA, CDR2 YNFKEQ. Trimming removed 0 bases from V and 5 bases from J, with 11 bases in between. The CDR3 is 15 residues long. The CDR3 DNA reads TGTGCCAGCAGCCAAGATTGGGGGGGTGATCAGCCCCAGCATTTT. Encoded protein: CASSQDWGGDQPQHF.

The chain links TRBV19 to TRBJ2-1; 9 bases are shared with TRBD2. The CDR3 has 15 residues. V shed 7 bases, J shed 2 bases, and the junction held 6 bases outside the gene matches. The germline V gene has CDR1 LNHDA and CDR2 SQIVND (reference sequence). Here the CDR3 DNA reads TGTGCCAGTACCAAGAGCGGGGGGACCTACAATGAGCAGTTCTTC. It codes for CASTKSGGTYNEQFF.

This chain joins TRBV14 and TRBJ2-5; maybe TRBD2 (5 bases). Trimming pared 4 bases from V and 4 bases from J, leaving 13 bases between. The CDR3 is 14 residues long. Germline V gene lookup returns CDR1 SGHDN and CDR2 FVKESK. CDR3 protein: CASSPSPAGETQYF. The CDR3 DNA sequence: TGTGCCAGCAGCCCCTCGCCGGCGGGAGAGACCCAGTACTTC.

This chain joins TRBV9 and TRBJ2-1; maybe TRBD2 (7 bases). V was shortened by 0 bases and J by 2 bases, with 12 bases between the two germline ends. The CDR3 contains 16 residues. The germline V gene has CDR1 SGDLS and CDR2 YYNGEE. CDR3 in amino acids: CASSVDGGAAYNEQFF. CDR3 nucleotide sequence: TGTGCCAGCAGCGTAGATGGGGGGGCGGCCTACAATGAGCAGTTCTTC. The full variable domain, completed using reference TRBV9 and TRBJ2-1, is DSGVTQTPKHLITATGQRVTLRCSPRSGDLSVYWYQQSLDQGLQFLIQYYNGEERAKGNILERFSAQQFPDLHSELNLSSLELGDSALYFCASSVDGGAAYNEQFFGPGTRLTVL.

The V gene is TRBV9, the J gene TRBJ2-7; D may be TRBD1 (6 bases). The CDR3 length is 15 residues. Germline loops: CDR1 SGDLS, CDR2 YYNGEE. The ends were cut back, 4 bases at V and 3 bases at J, with 17 bases in the middle. DNA of the CDR3: TGTGCCAGCAGCCCGGGACACCGAATATACTACGAGCAGTACTTC. Translating gives CASSPGHRIYYEQYF.

The V gene is TRBV5-6, the J gene TRBJ1-1, with D possibly TRBD1 on 6 matching bases. V gave up 4 bases and J gave up 7 bases, with 8 bases separating them. There are 11 residues in the CDR3. Germline-derived CDR1 and CDR2 are SGHDT and YYEEEE. The DNA of the CDR3 is TGTGCCAGCAGCCTGGGACATGAAGCTTTCTTT. Its translation: CASSLGHEAFF.

The chain joins TRBV13 to TRBJ2-7, with TRBD2 identical over 10 bases. The CDR3 consists of 15 residues. The V gene's germline CDR1 is PRHDT and CDR2 FYEKMQ (reference sequence). Trimming removed 5 bases from V and 6 bases from J; junction bases left unmatched: 10. The CDR3 is CASSKGLAFPREQYF. The CDR3 nucleotides read TGTGCCAGCAGCAAGGGACTAGCGTTCCCTCGCGAGCAGTACTTC. The whole variable domain, remainder taken from reference TRBV13 and TRBJ2-7, is AAGVIQSPRHLIKEKRETATLKCYPIPRHDTVYWYQQGPGQDPQFLISFYEKMQSDKGSIPDRFSAQQFSDYHSELNMSSLELGDSALYFCASSKGLAFPREQYFGPGTRLTVT.

The genes are TRBV4-2 and TRBJ2-7, with D perhaps TRBD1 (6 bases). V lost 3 bases, J lost 6 bases, and 12 bases lay in between. CDR3 length equals 13 residues. CDR1 and CDR2 (germline): LGHNA, YNFKEQ. As DNA, the CDR3 is TGTGCCAGCAGCCATGCAGGGGACCTCGAGCAGTACTTC. Translated, it gives CASSHAGDLEQYF.

The rearrangement joins TRBV12-5 to TRBJ2-3, with 8 nucleotides matching TRBD2. The CDR3 is 14 amino acids. V lost 5 bases to trimming and J lost 2 bases; unmatched junction nucleotides: 3. The germline V gene has CDR1 LGHNT and CDR2 FRNRAP. The CDR3 DNA is TGTGCTAGTGGTCCCGGGGGGGCCACAGATACGCAGTATTTT. Protein sequence: CASGPGGATDTQYF.

V and J are TRBV5-1 and TRBJ1-1, with D unclear. The CDR3 consists of 13 residues. Trimming stripped 0 bases from V and 5 bases from J, with 8 bases between. Germline CDR1 reads SGHRS; CDR2 reads YFSETQ. The CDR3 DNA reads TGCGCCAGCAGCTTGGGGTTTGGGACTGAAGCTTTCTTT. Protein sequence: CASSLGFGTEAFF. Using reference TRBV5-1 and TRBJ1-1 for the parts outside the CDR3, the full variable domain is KAGVTQTPRYLIKTRGQQVTLSCSPISGHRSVSWYQQTPGQGLQFLFEYFSETQRNKGNFPGRFSGRQFSNSRSEMNVSTLELGDSALYLCASSLGFGTEAFFGQGTRLTVV.

The chain uses TRBV7-9 and TRBJ2-2, with unresolved D. Germline loops: CDR1 SEHNR, CDR2 FQNEAQ (reference sequence). Trimming stripped 1 base from V and 7 bases from J, with 7 bases between. The CDR3 is 13 residues long. CDR3 bases: TGTGCCAGCAGCTTAGGCGGAAACGGGGAGCTGTTTTTT. It encodes CASSLGGNGELFF.

This clone was seen a few times. The chain joins TRBV11-2 to TRBJ2-1; D is undetermined. CDR1 and CDR2 (germline): SGHAT, FQNNGV. Trimming shortened V by 3 bases and J by 0 bases, and 12 bases separated the two germline ends. The CDR3 is made up of 16 amino acids. CDR3 in amino acids: CASSFSTASSYNEQFF. The CDR3 DNA reads TGTGCCAGCAGCTTTTCTACAGCGAGCTCCTACAATGAGCAGTTCTTC.

The chain recombines TRBV6-6 with TRBJ2-3; 12 bases are a match to TRBD1. CDR3 length: 14 amino acids. Germline V gene data show CDR1 as MNHNY and CDR2 as SVGAGI (reference sequence). Here the CDR3 reads CATWGQGAKDTQYF. CDR3 DNA: TGTGCTACCTGGGGACAGGGGGCCAAAGATACGCAGTATTTT.

The rearrangement joins TRBV4-1 to TRBJ2-3; TRBD1 matches at 7 bases. Trimming cost V 2 bases and J 4 bases; bases outside gene matches: 3. This CDR3 comprises 14 residues. Per the germline V gene, CDR1 is MGHRA and CDR2 is YSYEKL. CDR3: CASSQRGPADTQYF. The CDR3 bases are TGCGCCAGCAGCCAAAGGGGGCCCGCAGATACGCAGTATTTT.